What follows are 11 T cell receptor beta chains derived from one specimen sequenced in a study of memory CD4+ T cells and cytomegalovirus serostatus. This table comes from immunoSEQ multiplex PCR, and its TCRdb copy is limited to in-frame clones, with some not included. The sample has some 26,000 clones, 70% to 80% seen once. The sort gate was single viable CD3+CD4+CD8-CD45RO+ cells for memory CD4+ T cells. The material sequenced was memory CD4+ T cells from blood. These receptors were collected from an adult in good health and CMV-seronegative.

This clone was detected once. V gene TRBV5-6 combines with J gene TRBJ2-2; D is perhaps TRBD1 or TRBD2 (5 bases each). The ends were cut back, 4 bases at V and 4 bases at J, with 17 bases in the middle. The germline V gene has CDR1 SGHDT and CDR2 YYEEEE. The CDR3 has 16 amino acids. CDR3: CASSGGPFTGTGELFF. CDR3 nucleotides: TGTGCCAGCAGCGGGGGACCCTTCACGGGCACCGGGGAGCTGTTTTTT. Filled out from reference TRBV5-6 and TRBJ2-2, the complete variable domain reads DAGVTQSPTHLIKTRGQQVTLRCSPKSGHDTVSWYQQALGQGPQFIFQYYEEEERQRGNFPDRFSGHQFPNYSSELNVNALLLGDSALYLCASSGGPFTGTGELFFGEGSRLTVL.

The chain has TRBV28 and TRBJ2-1, with TRBD1 matching over 10 bases. This CDR3 region has 17 residues. V was pared by 3 bases and J by 0 bases, with 5 bases of the junction left unmatched. Germline V gene data show CDR1 as MDHEN and CDR2 as SYDVKM. CDR3 nucleotides: TGTGCCAGCAGTTTCCTACGGGACAGGGGCTCCTACAATGAGCAGTTCTTC. Translating gives CASSFLRDRGSYNEQFF.

This clone was counted only a few times. This sequence joins TRBV30 and TRBJ1-5; D ambiguous. Germline CDR1 GTSNPN, CDR2 SVGIG (reference sequence). This CDR3 comprises 14 residues. Trimming left V 1 base short and J 1 base short, with 8 bases between. The CDR3 nucleotides read TGTGCCTGGAGTGGAGGTCGGAGCAATCAGCCCCAGCATTTT. This encodes CAWSGGRSNQPQHF.

The chain combines TRBV7-8 with TRBJ2-6; D uncertain. The V end was cut by 2 bases, the J end by 4 bases, with 9 bases between. Germline V gene sequence: CDR1 SGHVS, CDR2 FQNEAQ. The length of the CDR3 is 15 residues. The CDR3 spells CASSLSASGANVLTF. For the CDR3, the DNA is TGTGCCAGCAGCTTAAGCGCATCGGGGGCCAACGTCCTGACTTTC.

The rearrangement uses TRBV19 and TRBJ1-1; no clear D gene. Germline V lookup: CDR1 LNHDA, CDR2 SQIVND (reference sequence). This CDR3 is 12 amino acids long. Trimming took off 5 bases at V and 4 bases at J, with 8 bases between the two ends. CDR3 coding DNA: TGTGCCAGTAGTGAGAGGAGCACTGAAGCTTTCTTT. Translation: CASSERSTEAFF.

CDR3 loop: CASSLGGTANEQFF. CDR3 in DNA: TGTGCCAGCAGCTTAGGGGGGACAGCCAATGAGCAGTTCTTC. This chain uses TRBV11-2 with TRBJ2-1; 7 bases are shared with TRBD1. The CDR3 length is 14 residues. Germline values: CDR1 SGHAT, CDR2 FQNNGV. V gave up 1 base and J gave up 6 bases; unmatched junction bases: 3.

The chain recombines TRBV5-1 with TRBJ2-5; 8 positions agree with TRBD1. The CDR3 spans 14 residues. Looked up from germline, CDR1 is SGHRS and CDR2 is YFSETQ. V lost 3 bases, J lost 8 bases, and 9 bases stayed unmatched. CDR3 sequence: CASSYQGQEATQYF. CDR3 DNA: TGCGCCAGCAGCTATCAGGGACAGGAGGCCACCCAGTACTTC.

The rearrangement links TRBV6-5 to TRBJ1-2; 10 bases agree with TRBD1. The CDR3 length is 16 residues. The germline V gene has CDR1 MNHEY and CDR2 SVGAGI. Losses at the gene ends were 0 bases for V and 3 bases for J; bases not matched to a gene: 4. CDR3 sequence: CASSYSRTGGHYGYTF. The CDR3 DNA reads TGTGCCAGCAGTTACTCCCGGACAGGGGGGCACTATGGCTACACCTTC.

The chain combines TRBV5-4 with TRBJ2-7, with TRBD2 identical over 12 bases. V was clipped by 4 bases and J by 5 bases; unmatched bases: 7. CDR1 and CDR2 from the germline V gene are SGHNT and YYREEE (reference sequence). The CDR3 is made up of 15 amino acids. This CDR3 is CASSDASGRANEQYF. DNA for the CDR3: TGTGCCAGCAGCGACGCTAGCGGGAGGGCCAACGAGCAGTACTTC.

The genes are TRBV6-5 and TRBJ1-2, with D perhaps TRBD1 (6 bases). The CDR3 sequence is 13 residues long. Per the germline V gene, CDR1 is MNHEY and CDR2 is SVGAGI. The V end was cut by 5 bases, the J end by 4 bases, with 11 bases between. The chain's CDR3 is CASSTDSLYGYTF. CDR3 in DNA: TGTGCCAGCAGTACGGACAGCCTCTATGGCTACACCTTC.

This chain uses TRBV7-9 with TRBJ2-1; D is unresolved. V was shortened by 3 bases and J by 5 bases, with 11 bases between the two germline ends. Germline V gene sequence: CDR1 SEHNR, CDR2 FQNEAQ (reference sequence). This CDR3 spans 14 amino acids. This CDR3 reads CASSFLGRNNEQFF. The CDR3 DNA follows: TGTGCCAGCAGCTTTCTGGGCAGAAACAATGAGCAGTTCTTC.